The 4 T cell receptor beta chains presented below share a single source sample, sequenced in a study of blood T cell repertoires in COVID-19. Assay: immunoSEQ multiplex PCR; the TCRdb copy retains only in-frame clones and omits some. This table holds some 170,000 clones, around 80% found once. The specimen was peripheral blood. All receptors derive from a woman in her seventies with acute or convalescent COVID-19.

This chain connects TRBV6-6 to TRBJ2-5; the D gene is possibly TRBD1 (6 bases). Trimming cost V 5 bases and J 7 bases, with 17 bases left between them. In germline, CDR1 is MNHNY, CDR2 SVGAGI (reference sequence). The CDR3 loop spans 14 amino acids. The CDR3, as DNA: TGTGCCAGCAGTCCAATCTTACAGGGTGGGACCCAGTACTTC. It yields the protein CASSPILQGGTQYF.

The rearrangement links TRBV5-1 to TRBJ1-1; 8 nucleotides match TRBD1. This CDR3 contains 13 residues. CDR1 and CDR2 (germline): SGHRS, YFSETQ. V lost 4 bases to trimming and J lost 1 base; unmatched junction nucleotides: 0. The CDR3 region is CASSGQGNTEAFF. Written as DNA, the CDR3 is TGCGCCAGCAGCGGACAGGGGAACACTGAAGCTTTCTTT.

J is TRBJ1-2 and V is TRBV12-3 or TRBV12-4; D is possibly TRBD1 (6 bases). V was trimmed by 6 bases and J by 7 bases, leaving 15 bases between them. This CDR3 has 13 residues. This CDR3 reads CASSPQGRGGYTF. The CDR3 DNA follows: TGTGCCAGCAGCCCTCAGGGGCGCGGTGGCTACACCTTC.

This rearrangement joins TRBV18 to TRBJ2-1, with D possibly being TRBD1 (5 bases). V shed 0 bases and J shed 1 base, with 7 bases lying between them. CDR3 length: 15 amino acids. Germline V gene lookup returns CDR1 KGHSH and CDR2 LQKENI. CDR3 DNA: TGTGCCAGCTCACCACCGGGGCAGTCCTACAATGAGCAGTTCTTC. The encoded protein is CASSPPGQSYNEQFF.